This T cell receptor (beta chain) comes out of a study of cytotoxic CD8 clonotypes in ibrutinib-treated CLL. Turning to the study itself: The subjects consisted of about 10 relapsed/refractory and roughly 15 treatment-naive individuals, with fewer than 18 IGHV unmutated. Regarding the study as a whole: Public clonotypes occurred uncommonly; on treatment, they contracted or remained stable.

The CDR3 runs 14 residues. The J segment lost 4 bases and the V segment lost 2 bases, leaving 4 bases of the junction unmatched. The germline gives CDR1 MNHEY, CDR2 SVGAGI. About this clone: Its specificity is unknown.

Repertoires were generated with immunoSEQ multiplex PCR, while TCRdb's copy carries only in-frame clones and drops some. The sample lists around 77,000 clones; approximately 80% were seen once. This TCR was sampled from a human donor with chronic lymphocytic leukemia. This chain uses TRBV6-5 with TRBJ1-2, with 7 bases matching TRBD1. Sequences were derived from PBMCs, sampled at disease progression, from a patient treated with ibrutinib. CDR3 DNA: TGTGCCAGCAGTTACAGTCAGGGGGGCTATGGCTACACCTTC. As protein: CASSYSQGGYGYTF.